This TCR beta chain appears in the sequencing data of a study of cytomegalovirus exposure and HLA in healthy donors (dated by TCRdb to the late 2010s). Concerning the study at large: An earlier analysis of some 600 of the donors reported around 280 Gb of sequence data and 117 million unique TCR beta sequences obtained from approximately 180 million T cells. Class I and class II HLA loci were covered by the typing at four-digit resolution. To predict cytomegalovirus infection status, the study brought together high-throughput TCR immunosequencing, statistical association of individual TCRs with disease status, and machine learning. A later analysis re-analyzed previously published TCR beta repertoires from 666 donors and added high-resolution HLA genotyping to study TCR occurrence patterns. Alongside the repertoire data, information on donor age, sex, ethnicity and CMV serostatus was compiled. An earlier analysis of around 640 of the donors used high-throughput TCR beta sequencing to judge whether each TCR beta V gene segment behaved as functional or pseudogenic. Besides the first cohort of roughly 700 subjects, a separate validation cohort made up of 120 or so different subjects was used. Every repertoire in the discovery cohort had been generated on one and the same sequencing platform. The later analysis used no new phenotypic data to find candidate immune exposures, relying instead on TCR beta sequences and their occurrence across donors. The T cell repertoires of some 700 subjects were profiled by immunosequencing and related to cytomegalovirus serostatus. Typing coverage varied by locus: roughly 620-640 donors for A, B, C, DRB1 and DQB1; around 560 for DQA1; around 570 for DPA1; around 450 for DPB1. About five DR-DQ haplotypes were handled as single units for association and clustering because linkage in the cohort was strong. Among roughly 370 genotyped donors of the cohort, an average of roughly 240,000 unique TCR beta nucleotide sequences were sequenced per donor, roughly 18% of them non-productive. Of the 398 genotyped donors, over 65% fell in the genetic ancestry cluster associated with self-reported Caucasian donors. Genome-wide SNP genotypes for about three fifths of the roughly 700 donors were used in a later genetic analysis, which treated that subset as a discovery cohort. An early release that covered roughly 600 HLA-typed donors contained 250 to 350 gigabases of sequencing data and tens of millions of unique TCR sequences. The study aimed to test whether cataloging public T cell receptors could reveal signatures of past pathogen exposure.

Overall results and qualifications from the work: A later analysis associated 15,000 to 20,000 TCR beta sequences with specific HLA alleles at a false discovery rate of 0.05. Linkage disequilibrium might explain the correlated functional status among segregating V segments, but an unknown experimental factor could not be ruled out. A further reported finding was that TCR beta sequences accurately predicted the HLA-A and HLA-B alleles for most subjects in the first cohort. In a later analysis, HLA-associated TCR beta chains showed more clonal expansion and lower generation probabilities than non-associated chains that were equally common. In both the original and validation cohorts, the classifier was reported to diagnose cytomegalovirus status with high specificity and sensitivity. A group of highly shared sequence variants was considered likely to be a technical artifact of the sequencing pipeline. For the cohort, immune exposure information was limited to CMV serostatus. Because the 87-base-pair reads could not distinguish some IMGT-functional V segments, including TRBV6-2 and TRBV6-3, those segments were excluded. In a later analysis, several top co-occurrence clusters were reported to appear linked to parvovirus B19, influenza, CMV and Epstein-Barr virus. The presence/absence analyses assumed that sequencing depth was roughly uniform across donors, and that assumption may not be true. According to a later analysis, TCR association rates differed among HLA loci, with DRB1 alleles showing the most associated TCRs and HLA-C alleles showing the fewest. It was suggested by the authors that the approach could potentially be generalized to other disease states and immunological phenotypes. V-gene and J-gene trimming of TCR beta chains was associated with a missense DCLRE1C variant in a later genetic analysis, and the association was replicated in an independent cohort. In this cohort, only TCR beta chains were sequenced, and detectable features were limited by the absence of alpha or paired-chain data. The study listed 150 to 200 TCR beta chains as associated with cytomegalovirus. In an earlier analysis of approximately 590 of the donors, most TCR beta V segments were observed in productive rearrangements about 90% or about 30% of the time, broadly matching IMGT annotations. A later analysis found that most CMV-associated TCR beta chains appeared HLA-restricted, with HLA associations seemingly driven largely by CMV exposure. When HLA alleles, especially DR and DQ, strongly co-occurred, attributing TCR associations to individual alleles was difficult. Because some donors lacked HLA typing at each locus, the association tests relied only on the typed subset. Across donors, most TCR sequences were observed very rarely, whereas some public TCRs were present in many individuals. In a later genetic analysis, fewer N-insertions in productive TCRs were reported among donors in an Asian-associated ancestry cluster than the roughly 700-donor mean. Seventeen rarely observed V segments, including chromosome 9 orphons, were excluded from the earlier analysis of some 590 of the donors because counts were too low. Three of the identified cytomegalovirus-associated TCR beta chains were confirmed in vitro to be specific for cytomegalovirus antigens.

Based on the germline V gene, the CDR1 and CDR2 sequences are SGHRS and YFSETQ. From cysteine to phenylalanine, the CDR3 is 14 amino acids long. The kept DNA is CDR3 alone, 42 bases in frame from the first base. V is reduced by 0 bases and J by 5 bases, leaving a spacing of 10 bases between them. In total, just over 650 healthy bone marrow donors made up the cohort. Cohort members were all nominally healthy when sampled, although unrecorded immune exposures were likely present. The donor was CMV seronegative and was included in the group of a few hundred seronegative cohort members. A peripheral blood sample was provided by each donor, and peripheral blood mononuclear cells were used for TCR beta sequencing. The Qiagen DNeasy Blood Extraction Kit was used to extract genomic DNA from the blood cell samples. Concerning this clone: Its antigen is unknown. No qualities accompany the bases; no much larger clone lies one base away.

Preparation of the library involved the immunoSEQ multiplex PCR assay. The multiplex PCR relied on a mix of 60 forward primers for TCR Vbeta segments and 13 reverse primers for TCR Jbeta segments. The CDR3 region of rearranged TCR beta genes was amplified from genomic DNA with a multiplex PCR assay. Amplified TCR beta libraries were sequenced as 87-base-pair reads on the Illumina HiSeq System. Turning to the authors' computational methods: A later analysis counted tens of millions of unique TCR beta chains across the 690 or so repertoires, and some 12 million of these chains were shared by at least two donors. Raw reads were error-corrected and collapsed into unique sequences by a nearest-neighbor algorithm in which closely related sequences were merged to remove PCR and sequencing errors. CDR3 sequences were aligned to IMGT reference sequences to assign V, D and J gene segments. Each retained sequence needed at least a six-nucleotide match to both a V gene segment and a J gene segment. Rearrangements were classified as productive when the CDR3 lacked stop codons and remained in frame with V and J, and all other rearrangements were classified as non-productive. Following IMGT convention, CDR3 was defined as the stretch from the second conserved V-encoded cysteine up to the conserved J-encoded phenylalanine. In an earlier analysis of 500 to 650 of the donors, sequences lacking an unambiguous match to a single V gene segment were excluded. An earlier analysis of almost 600 of the donors classified V segments as functional when productive rearrangements were above 56.7% and as segregating when the standard deviation between donors was above 5%. A statistical classification framework was built for diagnosing cytomegalovirus status from the catalog of TCR beta chain sequences. V and J gene assignment, in a later analysis, came from comparing TCR nucleotide sequences with IMGT/GENE-DB human TR gene sequences. A later analysis assigned CDR3 sequences and most-parsimonious VDJ recombination scenarios with the TCRdist pipeline. In a later analysis, each TCR beta chain was defined by its CDR3 amino acid sequence together with its V-gene family, and reads lacking a unique V-gene family were excluded. To address suspected cross-contamination and a sequencing artifact, a later analysis removed a few hundred highly shared, low-generation-probability nucleotide sequences. For each public chain, a later analysis derived a clonal expansion index from normalized ranks of inferred template counts within each repertoire. In a later analysis, generation probabilities were computed using a VDJ recombination model fitted to out-of-frame rearrangements, and the results were checked against IGoR. Hypergeometric tests were used in a later analysis to score TCR-TCR, TCR-HLA and TCR-CMV co-occurrence, with a repertoire-size bias correction applied to the TCR pairs. To estimate false discovery rates, a later analysis permuted the HLA or CMV assignments 20 times. A later analysis grouped co-occurring TCRs with DBSCAN, adding TCRdist sequence similarity when clustering within HLA-allele-positive subsets. Repertoires with fewer than 30,000 or more than 120,000 public chains, plus five repertoires with anomalous nucleotide sharing, were excluded from co-occurrence clustering. TCRdb re-hosts the immuneACCESS table, in-frame sequences only. Its copies lack some clones; in the studies checked, an unresolved V gene accounts for under half of them, and the cause for the rest is not known. V, J and clone size are those of that table, while D and trimming were read from the DNA. For this sample the table gives approximately 100,000 clones, of which approximately 89% were detected only once. The ten largest clones capture about 3.9% of the sample.

This receptor was identified in a young man in good health and CMV-seronegative. The receptor chain draws on TRBV5-1 and TRBJ2-3, with the identity of the D gene unclear. Sample: PBMCs. The CDR3 protein: CASSLASAGDTQYF. The bases read TGCGCCAGCAGCTTGGCCAGTGCTGGAGATACGCAGTATTTT.